The 26 T cell receptor beta chains reported below all come from one sample, sequenced in a study of cytomegalovirus exposure and HLA in healthy donors. The PCR used 60 Vbeta and 13 Jbeta primers. Libraries were prepared by immunoSEQ multiplex PCR; TCRdb keeps only in-frame clonotypes and omits some of them. The table includes around 110,000 clones, 55% to 65% detected once. The source material was PBMCs. Receptors originate from a woman in her 40s in good health and CMV-seropositive.

The V gene is TRBV5-5, the J gene TRBJ2-7; no firm D call. From germline, CDR1 is SGHKS and CDR2 YYEKEE (reference sequence). The germline V and J ends were trimmed by 0 bases and 5 bases, with 6 bases remaining between them. CDR3 length equals 12 residues. CDR3 sequence: CASSLVENEQYF. In nucleotides, the CDR3 is TGTGCCAGCAGCTTGGTAGAAAACGAGCAGTACTTC.

This clone was found a few times. This chain joins TRBV13 and TRBJ2-2, with D maybe TRBD1 (5 bases). Germline lookup yields CDR1 PRHDT and CDR2 FYEKMQ (reference sequence). V lost 5 bases to trimming and J lost 1 base, with 17 bases between them. The CDR3 has 17 amino acids. This chain's CDR3 is CASSPPRVTWNTGELFF. The CDR3 DNA is TGTGCCAGCAGCCCACCCAGGGTCACATGGAACACCGGGGAGCTGTTTTTT.

This clone was observed a few times. This rearrangement joins TRBV5-6 to TRBJ2-1, with TRBD2 identical over 9 bases. The CDR3 covers 16 residues. The V segment lost 5 bases and the J segment 0 bases; nucleotides outside the gene matches: 6. Germline CDR1 and CDR2: SGHDT and YYEEEE. CDR3 bases: TGTGCCAGCAGACTTATAGCGGGAGCCTCCTACAATGAGCAGTTCTTC. This sequence encodes CASRLIAGASYNEQFF. Filled out from reference TRBV5-6 and TRBJ2-1, the complete variable domain reads DAGVTQSPTHLIKTRGQQVTLRCSPKSGHDTVSWYQQALGQGPQFIFQYYEEEERQRGNFPDRFSGHQFPNYSSELNVNALLLGDSALYLCASRLIAGASYNEQFFGPGTRLTVL.

This clone showed up just a few times. The V call is TRBV29-1, the J call TRBJ2-6, with D possibly matching TRBD2 (5 bases). Germline V lookup: CDR1 SQVTM, CDR2 ANQGSEA. The CDR3 runs 13 residues. Trimming cost V 3 bases and J 4 bases, with 7 bases left between them. CDR3 sequence reads: CSVDPGGANVLTF. In DNA form, the CDR3 reads TGCAGCGTTGACCCGGGGGGGGCCAACGTCCTGACTTTC.

This rearrangement joins TRBV6-5 to TRBJ1-3; D not certain. Germline V gives CDR1 MNHEY, CDR2 SVGAGI. V was trimmed by 2 bases and J by 0 bases, leaving 11 bases between them. There are 16 residues in the CDR3. CDR3 DNA sequence: TGTGCCAGCAGTTACGGTTTCGGGAGCTCTGGAAACACCATATATTTT. This encodes CASSYGFGSSGNTIYF.

This chain links TRBV10-3 with TRBJ2-1; 7 bases line up with TRBD1. Germline lookup yields CDR1 ENHRY and CDR2 SYGVKD. CDR3 size: 13 residues. The junction had 0 bases not matched to a gene; V was cut back by 2 bases and J by 5 bases. CDR3 in amino acids: CAISETGDNEQFF. The DNA of the CDR3 is TGTGCCATCAGTGAGACAGGGGACAATGAGCAGTTCTTC.

The V call is TRBV27, the J call TRBJ2-1; D is undetermined. The CDR3 consists of 13 residues. The germline V gene has CDR1 MNHEY and CDR2 SMNVEV (reference sequence). Trimming took off 7 bases at V and 0 bases at J, with 7 bases between the two ends. CDR3: CASIGDSYNEQFF. Here the CDR3 DNA reads TGTGCCAGCATAGGAGACTCCTACAATGAGCAGTTCTTC.

This chain links TRBV6-5 with TRBJ2-3; 11 bases match TRBD1. This CDR3 comprises 15 residues. Trimming cost V 5 bases and J 10 bases; bases outside gene matches: 11. Germline CDR1 and CDR2: MNHEY and SVGAGI. CDR3: CASSQGTGGRGPQYF. In DNA, the CDR3 is TGTGCCAGCAGTCAGGGGACAGGGGGGCGAGGTCCGCAGTATTTT.

The chain couples TRBV7-3 to TRBJ1-1; D may be TRBD1 (5 bases). There are 13 residues in the CDR3. Germline CDR1 reads SGHTA; CDR2 reads FQGTGA. V lost 5 bases, J lost 8 bases, and 15 bases lay in between. In nucleotides, the CDR3 is TGTGCCAGCAGCCCCTATCTCAGGGAAGAAGCTTTCTTT. Translation gives CASSPYLREEAFF.

The V and J genes are TRBV7-9 and TRBJ2-2; no definite D call. This CDR3 is 17 amino acids long. Trimming removed 2 bases at V and 6 bases at J, with 19 bases between. Germline V CDR1 and CDR2: SEHNR, FQNEAQ (reference sequence). CDR3 amino acids: CASSLNLGVSYAGELFF. The CDR3 DNA sequence: TGTGCCAGCAGCTTAAATCTTGGTGTTAGCTATGCCGGGGAGCTGTTTTTT.

The rearrangement links TRBV28 to TRBJ2-2; no definite D call. The CDR3 spans 15 residues. Trimming shortened V by 1 base and J by 4 bases, and 10 bases separated the two germline ends. Germline assignment: CDR1 MDHEN and CDR2 SYDVKM. CDR3: CASSLFDAVTGELFF. In DNA, the CDR3 is TGTGCCAGCAGTTTATTTGATGCGGTCACCGGGGAGCTGTTTTTT.

The chain has TRBV5-1 and TRBJ1-1, with D tentatively TRBD1 (5 bases). The CDR3 contains 14 residues. Germline-derived CDR1 and CDR2 are SGHRS and YFSETQ. The germline V and J ends were trimmed by 0 bases and 7 bases, with 13 bases remaining between them. For the CDR3, the DNA is TGCGCCAGCAGCTTGGACAGGTCAAGCATTGAAGCTTTCTTT. Its protein product is CASSLDRSSIEAFF.

V and J are TRBV28 and TRBJ1-2, with 10 nucleotides matching TRBD1. The CDR3 has 16 residues. CDR1 is MDHEN and CDR2 is SYDVKM in the germline V gene. V lost 7 bases to trimming and J lost 7 bases; unmatched junction nucleotides: 15. The CDR3 region is CASNGLGWTGGRGYTF. DNA of the CDR3: TGTGCCAGCAACGGTTTAGGTTGGACAGGGGGTCGTGGCTACACCTTC.

The CDR3 loop reads CASSVEGQAYEQYF. CDR3 in DNA: TGTGCCAGCAGTGTTGAAGGACAGGCATACGAGCAGTACTTC. The chain has TRBV2 and TRBJ2-7; 7 nucleotides match TRBD1. The germline V gene has CDR1 SNHLY and CDR2 FYNNEI. The CDR3 runs to 14 residues. Trimming cost V 4 bases and J 4 bases; bases outside gene matches: 7. Full variable domain (missing parts from reference TRBV2 and TRBJ2-7): EPEVTQTPSHQVTQMGQEVILRCVPISNHLYFYWYRQILGQKVEFLVSFYNNEISEKSEIFDDQFSVERPDGSNFTLKIRSTKLEDSAMYFCASSVEGQAYEQYFGPGTRLTVT.

This rearrangement joins TRBV5-5 to TRBJ2-5; 7 nucleotides line up with TRBD1. In germline, CDR1 is SGHKS, CDR2 YYEKEE (reference sequence). The CDR3 is 15 residues long. The V segment lost 4 bases and the J segment 4 bases; nucleotides outside the gene matches: 10. The CDR3 nucleotides are TGTGCCAGCAGCCCCCGGGACAGTATTCGAGAGACCCAGTACTTC. Its translation is CASSPRDSIRETQYF.

This clone came up a few times. The genes are TRBV6-1 and TRBJ2-7; tentative D call: TRBD1 (5 bases). Trimming removed 11 bases from V and 2 bases from J, with 16 bases in between. Germline V gives CDR1 MNHNS, CDR2 SASEGT. The CDR3 has 13 amino acids. CDR3 in amino acids: CASSPRTTYEQYF. Here the CDR3 DNA reads TGTGCCTCCTCCCCCCGGACAACCTACGAGCAGTACTTC.

This clone appeared once. V usage is TRBV7-3 and J usage is TRBJ2-2; 10 bases map to TRBD2. The germline CDR1 and CDR2 sequences are SGHTA and FQGTGA. V was pared by 5 bases and J by 8 bases, with 8 bases of the junction left unmatched. The CDR3 sequence is 15 residues long. DNA for the CDR3: TGTGCCAGCAGCCCTGAGGCTAGCGGGAGTGGGGAGCTGTTTTTT. Amino acid sequence: CASSPEASGSGELFF.

This rearrangement joins TRBV4-3 to TRBJ2-7, with 8 positions matching TRBD2. The CDR3 totals 18 residues. The V gene's germline CDR1 is LGHNA and CDR2 YSLEER. V shed 2 bases, J shed 2 bases, and the junction held 14 bases outside the gene matches. The CDR3 coding sequence is TGCGCCAGCAGCCAACATCTAGCGGGCGATGCGTTGCCCTACGAGCAGTACTTC. It specifies CASSQHLAGDALPYEQYF.

The rearrangement uses TRBV6-6 and TRBJ2-3; TRBD2 matches at 9 bases. Germline V gene lookup returns CDR1 MNHNY and CDR2 SVGAGI (reference sequence). V shed 5 bases, J shed 4 bases, and the junction held 7 bases outside the gene matches. The CDR3 is 15 amino acids. The DNA for the CDR3 is TGTGCCAGCAGTCCTAGCGGGGTGAGGGCAGATACGCAGTATTTT. This codes for CASSPSGVRADTQYF.

The chain recombines TRBV5-5 with TRBJ1-2; D gene unclear. The V end lost 1 base, the J end lost 8 bases, and 12 bases lay between the germline ends. CDR3 size: 13 residues. CDR1 SGHKS and CDR2 YYEKEE come from the germline V gene (reference sequence). CDR3 in DNA: TGTGCCAGCAGCTTGAAACAGATAGGAGGCTACACCTTC. Its translation: CASSLKQIGGYTF.

The V and J genes are TRBV5-1 and TRBJ2-3, with 9 bases fitting TRBD2. From germline, CDR1 is SGHRS and CDR2 YFSETQ. The CDR3 extends over 15 amino acids. With V trimmed by 3 bases and J by 4 bases, 6 bases remained unmatched. The CDR3 is CASSSGTSKSDTQYF. CDR3 in DNA: TGCGCCAGCAGCTCCGGGACTAGCAAGTCAGATACGCAGTATTTT.

J is TRBJ2-1 and V is TRBV30; 9 nucleotides line up with TRBD2. From germline, CDR1 is GTSNPN and CDR2 SVGIG (reference sequence). With 0 bases clipped from V and 2 bases from J, the junction kept 11 bases outside the gene matches. This CDR3 region has 18 residues. The CDR3 sequence is CAWSVSPTEREAYNEQFF. CDR3 DNA sequence: TGTGCCTGGAGTGTAAGCCCCACGGAGCGGGAGGCCTACAATGAGCAGTTCTTC.

This clone has just one count. The chain recombines TRBV6-1 with TRBJ1-1; D is uncertain. Germline V gene sequence: CDR1 MNHNS, CDR2 SASEGT. The CDR3 covers 13 residues. Trimming pared 0 bases from V and 5 bases from J, leaving 7 bases between. DNA for the CDR3: TGTGCCAGCAGTGAAGCCAAATTTACTGAAGCTTTCTTT. It is translated as CASSEAKFTEAFF.

Only a few counts were recorded for this clone. The chain joins TRBV9 to TRBJ2-1; D is unresolved. V lost 3 bases and J 6 bases, leaving 7 bases between the germline ends. Germline V gene sequence: CDR1 SGDLS, CDR2 YYNGEE. This CDR3 is 12 amino acids long. CDR3 sequence reads: CASSARFNEQFF. The CDR3 region has the DNA TGTGCCAGCAGCGCGAGGTTCAATGAGCAGTTCTTC.

This clone was detected a few times. This chain joins TRBV4-2 and TRBJ2-1; 11 bases line up with TRBD2. CDR3 length equals 17 residues. The germline CDR1 and CDR2 sequences are LGHNA and YNFKEQ. J gave up 8 bases and V 0 bases, and 9 bases lay outside the gene matches. The CDR3 spells CASSQDPTSGSGYEQFF. The CDR3 DNA reads TGTGCCAGCAGCCAAGATCCAACTAGCGGGAGCGGCTATGAGCAGTTCTTC.

V gene TRBV28 combines with J gene TRBJ2-1, with a weak D call TRBD1 (6 bases). Trimming took 6 bases from V and 0 from J, leaving 12 bases between them. The CDR3 runs to 15 residues. CDR1 and CDR2 (germline): MDHEN, SYDVKM. The CDR3 sequence: CASRQGGSSYNEQFF. The CDR3 DNA follows: TGTGCCAGCAGGCAAGGGGGAAGCTCCTACAATGAGCAGTTCTTC.